These T cell receptor beta chains were read from a single sample in a study of radiotherapy plus CTLA-4 blockade in lung cancer. The repertoire was sequenced with immunoSEQ multiplex PCR; TCRdb's copy has only in-frame clones and lacks some. The table shows more than 35,000 clones, with 75% to 90% occurring only once. The sample in question was peripheral blood, obtained from a patient treated with radiotherapy plus ipilimumab. All receptors come from a human donor with non-small cell lung cancer who had stable disease on radiotherapy plus ipilimumab. The CDR3 runs from the conserved cysteine through the conserved F or W. D genes are given only for firm matches. Some rows have no size entry. The others give once, few or many, or a class for an expanded clone.

d_call: TRBD1
clone_size: once
j_call: TRBJ1-1
cdr3_length: 13
v_call: TRBV19
cdr3_nt: TGTGCCAGTAGTAACAGGGGGAACACTGAAGCTTTCTTT
cdr3_aa: CASSNRGNTEAFF

d_call: .
clone_size: few
j_call: TRBJ2-7
cdr3_length: 14
v_call: TRBV4-3
cdr3_nt: TGCGCCAGCAGCCAAGAACCAGGATCCTACGAGCAGTACTTC
cdr3_aa: CASSQEPGSYEQYF

d_call: TRBD1
clone_size: .
j_call: TRBJ1-3
cdr3_length: 16
v_call: TRBV28
cdr3_nt: TGTGCCAGCTATAGACAGGGCGGTGGTCGTATAAACACCATATATTTT
cdr3_aa: CASYRQGGGRINTIYF

d_call: .
clone_size: .
j_call: TRBJ2-7
cdr3_length: 15
v_call: TRBV5-6
cdr3_nt: TGTGCCAGCAGCTTGGGGTGGGGGGGGCGGTACGAGCAGTACTTC
cdr3_aa: CASSLGWGGRYEQYF

d_call: TRBD2
clone_size: .
j_call: TRBJ2-1
cdr3_length: 16
v_call: TRBV5-6
cdr3_nt: TGTGCCAGCAGCTTGGGGACTAGCGGAGCTAGGAATGAGCAGTTCTTC
cdr3_aa: CASSLGTSGARNEQFF

d_call: TRBD1
clone_size: .
j_call: TRBJ1-1
cdr3_length: 15
v_call: TRBV19
cdr3_nt: TGTGCCAGTAGTATTCTGACAGGGGGCCTAACTGAAGCTTTCTTT
cdr3_aa: CASSILTGGLTEAFF

d_call: TRBD1
clone_size: .
j_call: TRBJ1-2
cdr3_length: 14
v_call: TRBV10-2
cdr3_nt: TGCGCCAGCAGTGAGGACCCAGGGGGCTATGGCTACACCTTC
cdr3_aa: CASSEDPGGYGYTF

d_call: TRBD2
clone_size: few
j_call: TRBJ2-5
cdr3_length: 14
v_call: TRBV11-1
cdr3_nt: TGTGCCAGCAGCTTAGCGGGAGGGCCGGAGACCCAGTACTTC
cdr3_aa: CASSLAGGPETQYF

d_call: .
clone_size: .
j_call: TRBJ2-1
cdr3_length: 16
v_call: TRBV5-6
cdr3_nt: TGTGCCAGCAGCTTGAAAGCGGGCAGTTCCTACAATGAGCAGTTCTTC
cdr3_aa: CASSLKAGSSYNEQFF

d_call: TRBD2
clone_size: .
j_call: TRBJ2-2
cdr3_length: 15
v_call: TRBV19
cdr3_nt: TGTGCCAGTAGTATACAGAGCGGGAGTACCGGGGAGCTGTTTTTT
cdr3_aa: CASSIQSGSTGELFF

d_call: TRBD1
clone_size: .
j_call: TRBJ2-7
cdr3_length: 14
v_call: TRBV18
cdr3_nt: TGTGCCAGCTCACTGGGACAGGGACACTACGAGCAGTACTTC
cdr3_aa: CASSLGQGHYEQYF

d_call: .
clone_size: .
j_call: TRBJ2-2
cdr3_length: 13
v_call: TRBV7-3
cdr3_nt: TGTGCCAGCAGCTTTAGGGGTTCCGGGGAGCTGTTTTTT
cdr3_aa: CASSFRGSGELFF

d_call: .
clone_size: .
j_call: TRBJ1-1
cdr3_length: 15
v_call: TRBV27
cdr3_nt: TGTGCCAGCAGTTTATCCAGGGCCACGAACACTGAAGCTTTCTTT
cdr3_aa: CASSLSRATNTEAFF

d_call: TRBD1
clone_size: .
j_call: TRBJ2-3
cdr3_length: 19
v_call: TRBV11-3
cdr3_nt: TGTGCCAGCAGCTTAGTTTTTAGGGGGCCAGTGGAGTCGGCAGATACGCAGTATTTT
cdr3_aa: CASSLVFRGPVESADTQYF

d_call: TRBD2
clone_size: .
j_call: TRBJ2-1
cdr3_length: 18
v_call: TRBV9
cdr3_nt: TGTGCCAGCAGCGTATCCGCTTTGTCGGGCGGGGGAGACAATGAGCAGTTCTTC
cdr3_aa: CASSVSALSGGGDNEQFF

d_call: .
clone_size: once
j_call: TRBJ2-7
cdr3_length: 14
v_call: TRBV19
cdr3_nt: TGTGCCAGTAGTCAGACAGGAGGTCCCTACGAGCAGTACTTC
cdr3_aa: CASSQTGGPYEQYF

d_call: .
clone_size: .
j_call: TRBJ2-5
cdr3_length: 14
v_call: TRBV18
cdr3_nt: TGTGCCAGCTCACCGCGAGGGGGTGGAGAGACCCAGTACTTC
cdr3_aa: CASSPRGGGETQYF

d_call: .
clone_size: .
j_call: TRBJ1-2
cdr3_length: 10
v_call: TRBV29-1
cdr3_nt: TGCAGCGTCTACGAAAATGGCTACACCTTC
cdr3_aa: CSVYENGYTF

d_call: .
clone_size: .
j_call: TRBJ1-1
cdr3_length: 15
v_call: TRBV18
cdr3_nt: TGTGCCAGCACCCCTGCCCTCGGGTCGAACACTGAAGCTTTCTTT
cdr3_aa: CASTPALGSNTEAFF